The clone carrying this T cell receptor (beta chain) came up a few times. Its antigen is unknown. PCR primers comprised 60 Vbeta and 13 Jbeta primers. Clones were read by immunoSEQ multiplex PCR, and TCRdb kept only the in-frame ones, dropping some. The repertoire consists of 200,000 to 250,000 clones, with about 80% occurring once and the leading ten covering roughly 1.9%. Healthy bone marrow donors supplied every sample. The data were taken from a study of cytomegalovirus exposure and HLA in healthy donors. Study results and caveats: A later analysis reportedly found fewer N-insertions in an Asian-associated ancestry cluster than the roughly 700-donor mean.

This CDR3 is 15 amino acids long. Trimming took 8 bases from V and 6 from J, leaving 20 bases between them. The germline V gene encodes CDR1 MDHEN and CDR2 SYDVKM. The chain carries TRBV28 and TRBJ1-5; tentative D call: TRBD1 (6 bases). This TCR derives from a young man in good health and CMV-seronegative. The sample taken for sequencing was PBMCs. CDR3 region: CASAPPKTGSQPQHF. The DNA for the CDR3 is TGTGCCAGCGCCCCCCCCAAGACAGGAAGTCAGCCCCAGCATTTT.